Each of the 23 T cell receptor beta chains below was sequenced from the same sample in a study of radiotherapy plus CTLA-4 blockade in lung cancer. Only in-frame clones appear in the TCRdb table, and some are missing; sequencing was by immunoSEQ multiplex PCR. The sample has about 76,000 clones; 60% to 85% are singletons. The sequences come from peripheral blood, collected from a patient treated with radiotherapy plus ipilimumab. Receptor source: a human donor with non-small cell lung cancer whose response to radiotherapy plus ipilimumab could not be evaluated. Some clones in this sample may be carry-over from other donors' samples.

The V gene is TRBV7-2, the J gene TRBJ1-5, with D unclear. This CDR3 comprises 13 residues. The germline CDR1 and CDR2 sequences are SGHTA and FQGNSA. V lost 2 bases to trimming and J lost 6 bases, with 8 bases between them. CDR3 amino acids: CASSLLSSQPQHF. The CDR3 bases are TGTGCCAGCAGCTTATTGTCTTCTCAGCCCCAGCATTTT.

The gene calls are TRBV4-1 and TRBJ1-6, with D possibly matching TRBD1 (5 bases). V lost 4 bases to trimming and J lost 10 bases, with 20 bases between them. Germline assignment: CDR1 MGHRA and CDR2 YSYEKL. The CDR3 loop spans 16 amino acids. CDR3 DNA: TGCGCCAGCAGCCTTTCCCAGGGTTTAGAGGAGTCACCCCTCCACTTT. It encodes CASSLSQGLEESPLHF.

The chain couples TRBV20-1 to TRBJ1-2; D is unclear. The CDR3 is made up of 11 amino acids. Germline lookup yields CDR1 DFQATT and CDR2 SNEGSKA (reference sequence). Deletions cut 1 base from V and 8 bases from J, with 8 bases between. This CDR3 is CSARASGGYTF. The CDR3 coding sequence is TGCAGTGCTAGAGCCTCGGGAGGCTACACCTTC.

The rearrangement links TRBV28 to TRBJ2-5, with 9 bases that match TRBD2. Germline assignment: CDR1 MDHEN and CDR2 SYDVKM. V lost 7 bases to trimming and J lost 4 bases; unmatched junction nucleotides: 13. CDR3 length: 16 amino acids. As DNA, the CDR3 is TGTGCCAGCATTGGTAGCGGGGGACTGAGTCGAGAGACCCAGTACTTC. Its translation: CASIGSGGLSRETQYF.

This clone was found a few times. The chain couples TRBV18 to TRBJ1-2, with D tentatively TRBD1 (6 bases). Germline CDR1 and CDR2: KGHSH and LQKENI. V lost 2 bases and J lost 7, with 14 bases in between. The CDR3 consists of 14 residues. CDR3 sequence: CASSPSARGSGYTF. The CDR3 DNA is TGTGCCAGCTCACCATCCGCCAGGGGCTCTGGCTACACCTTC.

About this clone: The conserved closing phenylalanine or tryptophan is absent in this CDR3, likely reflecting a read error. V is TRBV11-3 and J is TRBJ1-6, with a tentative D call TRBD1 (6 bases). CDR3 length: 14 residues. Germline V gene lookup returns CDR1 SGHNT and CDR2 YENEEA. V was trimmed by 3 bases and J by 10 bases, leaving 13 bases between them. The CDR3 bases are TGTGCCAGCAGCTTTAGACAGGAAGGCTCACCCCTCCACTCT. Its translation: CASSFRQEGSPLHS.

CDR3 sequence: CASSFLPGTEAFF. CDR3 in DNA: TGCGCCAGCAGCTTCCTTCCAGGGACTGAAGCTTTCTTT. V is TRBV5-1 and J is TRBJ1-1, with D tentatively TRBD1 (5 bases). Germline V gives CDR1 SGHRS, CDR2 YFSETQ. V lost 2 bases, J lost 5 bases, and 10 bases lay in between. This CDR3 has 13 residues. The complete variable domain, with remaining parts taken from reference TRBV5-1 and TRBJ1-1, reads KAGVTQTPRYLIKTRGQQVTLSCSPISGHRSVSWYQQTPGQGLQFLFEYFSETQRNKGNFPGRFSGRQFSNSRSEMNVSTLELGDSALYLCASSFLPGTEAFFGQGTRLTVV.

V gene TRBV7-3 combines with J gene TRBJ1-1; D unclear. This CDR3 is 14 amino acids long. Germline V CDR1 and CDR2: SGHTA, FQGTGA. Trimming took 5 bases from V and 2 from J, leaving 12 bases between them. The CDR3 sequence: CASSPGSPNTEAFF. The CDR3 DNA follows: TGTGCCAGCAGCCCGGGATCGCCTAACACTGAAGCTTTCTTT.

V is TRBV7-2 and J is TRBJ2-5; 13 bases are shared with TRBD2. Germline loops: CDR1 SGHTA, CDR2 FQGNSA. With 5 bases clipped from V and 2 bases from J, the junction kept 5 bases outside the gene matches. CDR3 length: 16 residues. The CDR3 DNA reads TGTGCCAGCAGCCCACTAGCGGGGGGGCGGCAAGAGACCCAGTACTTC. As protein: CASSPLAGGRQETQYF.

The CDR3 here is CASSQDLSTGELFF. The CDR3 DNA is TGCGCCAGCAGCCAAGATCTCAGCACCGGGGAGCTGTTTTTT. The chain employs TRBV4-3 and TRBJ2-2, with D uncertain. Per the germline V gene, CDR1 is LGHNA and CDR2 is YSLEER. This CDR3 comprises 14 residues. V lost 0 bases to trimming and J lost 4 bases, with 6 bases between them.

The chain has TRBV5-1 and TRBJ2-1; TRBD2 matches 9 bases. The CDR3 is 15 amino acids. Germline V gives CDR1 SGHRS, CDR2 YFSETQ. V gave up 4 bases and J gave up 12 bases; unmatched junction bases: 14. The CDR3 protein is CASSPSASGAPGQFF. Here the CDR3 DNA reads TGCGCCAGCAGCCCGTCGGCTAGCGGGGCGCCTGGGCAGTTCTTC.

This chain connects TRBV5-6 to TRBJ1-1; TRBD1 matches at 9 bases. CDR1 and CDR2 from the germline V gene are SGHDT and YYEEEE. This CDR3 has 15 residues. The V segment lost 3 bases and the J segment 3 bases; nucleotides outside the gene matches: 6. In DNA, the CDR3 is TGTGCCAGCAGCTCAACAGGGGGCGCGGACACTGAAGCTTTCTTT. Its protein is CASSSTGGADTEAFF.

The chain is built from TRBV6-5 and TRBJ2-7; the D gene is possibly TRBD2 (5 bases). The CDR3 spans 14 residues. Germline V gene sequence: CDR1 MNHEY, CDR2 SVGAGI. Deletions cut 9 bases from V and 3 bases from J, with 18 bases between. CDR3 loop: CASRAPGMDYEQYF. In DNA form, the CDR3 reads TGTGCCAGTAGAGCCCCCGGGATGGACTACGAGCAGTACTTC.

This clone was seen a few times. CDR3 in DNA: TGCAGCGTTGAAGATCCGCCGGAGGGAACCGGACTAGCGGGGTCAGATACGCAGTATTTT. Its protein product is CSVEDPPEGTGLAGSDTQYF. The V and J genes are TRBV29-1 and TRBJ2-3, with 12 bases that match TRBD2. The CDR3 spans 20 residues. Germline V lookup: CDR1 SQVTM, CDR2 ANQGSEA. The V gene end was trimmed by 0 bases and the J gene end by 4 bases; junction bases not matched to a gene: 17.

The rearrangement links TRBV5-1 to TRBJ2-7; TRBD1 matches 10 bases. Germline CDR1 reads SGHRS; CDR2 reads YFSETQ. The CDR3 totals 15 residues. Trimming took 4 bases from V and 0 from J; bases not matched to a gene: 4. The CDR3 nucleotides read TGCGCCAGCAGCCTCCGGACAGGGGGCTCCTACGAGCAGTACTTC. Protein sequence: CASSLRTGGSYEQYF.

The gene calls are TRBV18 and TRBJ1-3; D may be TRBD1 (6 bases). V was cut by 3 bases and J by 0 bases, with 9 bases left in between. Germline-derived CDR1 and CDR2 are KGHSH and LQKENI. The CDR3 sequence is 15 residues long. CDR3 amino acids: CASSPTGFSGNTIYF. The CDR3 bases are TGTGCCAGCTCACCTACAGGGTTCTCTGGAAACACCATATATTTT.

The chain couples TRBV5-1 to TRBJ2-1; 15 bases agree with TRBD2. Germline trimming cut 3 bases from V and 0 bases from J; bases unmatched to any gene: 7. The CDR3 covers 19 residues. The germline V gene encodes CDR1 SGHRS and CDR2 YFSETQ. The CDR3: CASSSWTSGGANSYNEQFF. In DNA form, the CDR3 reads TGCGCCAGCAGCTCCTGGACTAGCGGGGGGGCCAACTCCTACAATGAGCAGTTCTTC.

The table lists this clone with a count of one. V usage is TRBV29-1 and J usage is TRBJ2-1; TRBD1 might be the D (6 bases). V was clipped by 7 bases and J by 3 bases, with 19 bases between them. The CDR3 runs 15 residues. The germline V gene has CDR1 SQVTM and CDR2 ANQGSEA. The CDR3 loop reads CSAAKVGGSYNEQFF. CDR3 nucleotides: TGCAGCGCAGCAAAGGTAGGGGGTAGCTACAATGAGCAGTTCTTC.

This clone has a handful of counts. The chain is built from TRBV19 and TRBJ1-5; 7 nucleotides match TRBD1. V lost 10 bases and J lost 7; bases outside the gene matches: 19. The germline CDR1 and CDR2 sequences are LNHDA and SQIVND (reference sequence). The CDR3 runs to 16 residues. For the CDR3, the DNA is TGTGCCACCCTACTAGACGCCGGGACAGAAAGACAGCCCCAGCATTTT. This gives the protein CATLLDAGTERQPQHF.

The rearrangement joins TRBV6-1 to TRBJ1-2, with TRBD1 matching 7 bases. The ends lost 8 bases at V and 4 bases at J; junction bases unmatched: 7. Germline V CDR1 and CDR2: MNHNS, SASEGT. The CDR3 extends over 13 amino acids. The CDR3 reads CASGRQGGYGYTF. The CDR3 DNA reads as TGTGCCAGCGGACGACAGGGAGGCTATGGCTACACCTTC.

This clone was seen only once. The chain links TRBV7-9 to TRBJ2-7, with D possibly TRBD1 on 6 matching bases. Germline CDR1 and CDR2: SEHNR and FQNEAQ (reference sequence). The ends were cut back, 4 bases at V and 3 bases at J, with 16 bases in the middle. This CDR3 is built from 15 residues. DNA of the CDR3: TGTGCCAGCAGCTCAGCAAACAGGGCAAGCTACGAGCAGTACTTC. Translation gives CASSSANRASYEQYF.

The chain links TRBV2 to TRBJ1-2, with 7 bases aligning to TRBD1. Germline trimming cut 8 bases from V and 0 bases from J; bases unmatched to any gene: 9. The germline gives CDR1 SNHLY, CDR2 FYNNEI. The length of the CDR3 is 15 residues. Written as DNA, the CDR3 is TGTGCCAGCGGGTCCCGGACAGGCCCTAACTATGGCTACACCTTC. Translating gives CASGSRTGPNYGYTF.

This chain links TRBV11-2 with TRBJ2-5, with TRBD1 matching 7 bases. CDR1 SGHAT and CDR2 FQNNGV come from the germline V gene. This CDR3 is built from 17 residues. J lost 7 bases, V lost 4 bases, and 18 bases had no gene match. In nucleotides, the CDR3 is TGTGCCAGCAGCTCCTACAATATTTTACAGGGGCTAGGGACCCAGTACTTC. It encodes CASSSYNILQGLGTQYF.